These T cell receptor beta chains were read from a single sample in a study of blood T cell repertoires in COVID-19. Profiling relied on immunoSEQ multiplex PCR, and the TCRdb table lists in-frame clones only, not all of them. The profile shows some 400,000 clones, more than 85% of them singletons. Sequences were obtained from peripheral blood. The receptors were gathered from a human donor in a cohort sampled during active COVID-19. The CDR3 runs from the conserved cysteine through the conserved F or W. The D gene is left open where the match is weak. Only some rows state a clone size, as once, few, many or a class for expanded clones.

CDR3 protein | CDR3 DNA | D gene | clone size | J gene | V gene
CASRSGGAPAYNEQFF | TGTGCCAGCAGGTCCGGGGGGGCCCCAGCCTACAATGAGCAGTTCTTC | TRBD2 | NA | TRBJ2-1 | TRBV7-2
CASTRGTERTDTQYF | TGTGCCAGCACCCGCGGGACAGAACGTACAGATACGCAGTATTTT | NA | few | TRBJ2-3 | TRBV7-9
CSASARGGRDTQYF | TGCAGTGCTAGTGCGCGGGGGGGCCGGGATACGCAGTATTTT | TRBD2 | NA | TRBJ2-3 | TRBV20-1
CASSQDTDSNGYTF | TGTGCCAGCAGCCAAGACACCGACAGTAACGGCTACACCTTC | NA | NA | TRBJ1-2 | TRBV3-1/TRBV3-2
CASTREGTEPFYEQYF | TGTGCCAGCACCCGTGAGGGGACAGAGCCATTCTACGAGCAGTACTTC | TRBD1 | few | TRBJ2-7 | TRBV28
CASSPDSGINQPQHF | TGTGCCAGCAGCCCGGACAGTGGGATCAATCAGCCCCAGCATTTT | NA | NA | TRBJ1-5 | TRBV5-5
CASSISRVGGYEQYF | TGTGCCAGTAGTATATCTAGAGTCGGTGGTTACGAGCAGTACTTC | NA | once | TRBJ2-7 | TRBV19
CAWGTGGLGVSNQPQHF | TGTGCCTGGGGGACAGGGGGCCTAGGGGTTAGCAATCAGCCCCAGCATTTT | TRBD1 | NA | TRBJ1-5 | TRBV30
CASSPLTTGSEGEQFF | TGTGCCAGCAGCCCACTTACCACCGGGTCCGAAGGTGAGCAGTTCTTC | NA | NA | TRBJ2-1 | TRBV14
CASSYTGDNSPLHF | TGTGCCAGCAGCTATACAGGGGATAATTCACCCCTCCACTTT | TRBD1 | NA | TRBJ1-6 | TRBV6-5
CASSSGTLTDTQYF | TGTGCCAGCAGCAGCGGGACTCTCACAGATACGCAGTATTTT | TRBD2 | once | TRBJ2-3 | TRBV5-4
CASSNGVGTEAFF | TGTGCCAGCAGTAATGGAGTGGGCACTGAAGCTTTCTTT | NA | NA | TRBJ1-1 | TRBV7-9
CASSTDTAYEQYF | TGTGCCAGCAGCACGGACACAGCCTACGAGCAGTACTTC | NA | once | TRBJ2-7 | TRBV7-9
CASSFGQGNYGYTF | TGTGCCAGCAGTTTCGGACAGGGCAACTATGGCTACACCTTC | TRBD1 | NA | TRBJ1-2 | TRBV28
CASSLVWTNNEQFF | TGCGCCAGCAGCTTGGTTTGGACAAACAATGAGCAGTTCTTC | NA | once | TRBJ2-1 | TRBV5-1
CASSTSDSQPQHF | TGTGCCAGTAGTACCTCGGACTCTCAGCCCCAGCATTTT | NA | NA | TRBJ1-5 | TRBV19
CASSLGRLMNTEAFF | TGCGCCAGCAGCTTGGGGCGGTTAATGAACACTGAAGCTTTCTTT | NA | NA | TRBJ1-1 | TRBV5-1
CASSPPAGSGRVEQFF | TGTGCCAGCTCACCACCGGCGGGTTCAGGGAGGGTAGAGCAGTTCTTC | TRBD2 | NA | TRBJ2-1 | TRBV18
CASRSRSNTEAFF | TGTGCCAGCAGGAGTCGATCGAACACTGAAGCTTTCTTT | NA | NA | TRBJ1-1 | TRBV2
CSASIGWAGGPDTQYF | TGCAGTGCTAGTATCGGATGGGCGGGAGGGCCCGATACGCAGTATTTT | TRBD2 | NA | TRBJ2-3 | TRBV20-1
CASSPENRGTGRDTQYF | TGTGCCAGCAGCCCTGAAAACAGGGGGACAGGCAGGGATACGCAGTATTTT | TRBD1 | NA | TRBJ2-3 | TRBV7-3
CASSYSRRKGSYEQYF | TGTGCCAGCAGTTACTCGAGGCGAAAAGGCTCCTACGAGCAGTACTTC | NA | NA | TRBJ2-7 | TRBV6-5
CASSPRPEGAQYF | TGTGCCAGCAGCCCACGGCCCGAGGGAGCGCAGTATTTT | NA | NA | TRBJ2-3 | TRBV3-1/TRBV3-2
CASSPRGGNTGELFF | TGTGCCAGCAGCCCCCGGGGCGGGAATACCGGGGAGCTGTTTTTT | NA | NA | TRBJ2-2 | TRBV11-2
CASSPPAGEGNTIYF | TGTGCCAGCTCACCACCAGCAGGGGAAGGAAACACCATATATTTT | NA | NA | TRBJ1-3 | TRBV18
CASSPPGNRGQGGYTF | TGTGCCAGCAGCCCCCCGGGAAACAGGGGGCAAGGTGGCTACACCTTC | TRBD1 | NA | TRBJ1-2 | TRBV9
CASSQAPGEQGNTIYF | TGTGCCAGCAGCCAAGCCCCGGGGGAACAAGGGAACACCATATATTTT | NA | NA | TRBJ1-3 | TRBV3-1/TRBV3-2
CASSETGYQPQHF | TGTGCCAGCAGCGAGACAGGGTATCAGCCCCAGCATTTT | TRBD1 | NA | TRBJ1-5 | TRBV27
CASSLTSRYEQYF | TGTGCCAGCAGTTTAACTAGCCGCTACGAGCAGTACTTC | NA | once | TRBJ2-7 | TRBV27
CASGAQGDGGYTF | TGTGCCAGCGGCGCCCAGGGGGACGGTGGCTACACCTTC | TRBD1 | NA | TRBJ1-2 | TRBV6-5
CASTGEGGHTDTQYF | TGTGCCAGCACCGGGGAGGGGGGGCACACAGATACGCAGTATTTT | NA | NA | TRBJ2-3 | TRBV28
CASSPNNEQFF | TGTGCCAGCAGCCCCAACAATGAGCAGTTCTTC | NA | once | TRBJ2-1 | TRBV13
CASSDKYQRETRETQYF | TGTGCCAGCAGTGATAAATATCAGCGGGAGACCAGGGAGACCCAGTACTTC | TRBD2 | NA | TRBJ2-5 | TRBV6-1
CASSHPPGIIPHEQYF | TGTGCCAGCAGCCATCCCCCAGGGATTATCCCCCACGAGCAGTACTTC | NA | NA | TRBJ2-7 | TRBV6-2/TRBV6-3
CASSIVTEAFF | TGTGCCAGTAGTATCGTCACTGAAGCTTTCTTT | NA | once | TRBJ1-1 | TRBV19
CATSSGLAGENEQFF | TGTGCCACCAGCAGCGGACTAGCGGGAGAGAATGAGCAGTTCTTC | TRBD2 | once | TRBJ2-1 | TRBV15
CAIKQGSTDTQYF | TGTGCCATCAAGCAGGGGTCCACAGATACGCAGTATTTT | NA | NA | TRBJ2-3 | TRBV10-3
CASSEADRGTDTQYF | TGTGCCAGCAGTGAAGCCGACAGGGGGACAGATACGCAGTATTTT | TRBD1 | NA | TRBJ2-3 | TRBV6-1
CASSGGGMGTDTQYF | TGTGCCAGCAGCGGGGGGGGAATGGGCACAGATACGCAGTATTTT | TRBD2 | NA | TRBJ2-3 | TRBV3-1/TRBV3-2
CASSYPLAGYGEQYF | TGTGCCAGCAGCTACCCCCTAGCGGGGTACGGAGAGCAGTACTTC | TRBD2 | few | TRBJ2-7 | TRBV5-6
CASRLGGIYNEQFF | TGTGCCAGCAGGCTGGGCGGGATCTACAATGAGCAGTTCTTC | NA | NA | TRBJ2-1 | TRBV2
CASSRSGAGDSGNTIYF | TGTGCCAGCAGCCGCTCCGGGGCAGGGGACTCTGGAAACACCATATATTTT | NA | NA | TRBJ1-3 | TRBV9
CASSESSEAFF | TGTGCCAGCAGTGAATCCAGTGAAGCTTTCTTT | NA | NA | TRBJ1-1 | TRBV25-1
CATSRGVGEGFYEQYF | TGTGCCACCAGCAGAGGGGTGGGGGAGGGTTTCTACGAGCAGTACTTC | TRBD2 | NA | TRBJ2-7 | TRBV15
CASSLGTGATPGELFF | TGCGCCAGCAGCCTTGGGACAGGGGCAACCCCCGGGGAGCTGTTTTTT | TRBD1 | NA | TRBJ2-2 | TRBV5-1
CASSLDPGTENIQYF | TGTGCCAGCAGCTTAGATCCCGGCACAGAGAACATTCAGTACTTC | NA | once | TRBJ2-4 | TRBV11-2
CASSQDQGGRMNTEAFF | TGTGCCAGCAGCCAAGATCAAGGGGGAAGAATGAACACTGAAGCTTTCTTT | NA | NA | TRBJ1-1 | TRBV4-2
CASSFREDEKLFF | TGTGCCAGCAGTTTCAGGGAGGACGAAAAACTGTTTTTT | NA | NA | TRBJ1-4 | TRBV12-3/TRBV12-4
CTSSGTTTGIRTGELFF | TGCACCAGCTCCGGGACAACCACCGGAATTAGGACCGGGGAGCTGTTTTTT | NA | few | TRBJ2-2 | TRBV1
CASSLSRANYGYTF | TGTGCCAGCAGTTTGTCCAGGGCTAACTATGGCTACACCTTC | NA | NA | TRBJ1-2 | TRBV27
CASSPPGSANTGELFF | TGTGCCAGCTCACCCCCTGGCAGCGCGAACACCGGGGAGCTGTTTTTT | NA | once | TRBJ2-2 | TRBV18
CASSESVAGELFF | TGTGCCAGCAGTGAATCCGTTGCCGGGGAGCTGTTTTTT | NA | NA | TRBJ2-2 | TRBV6-1
CAWTRLGRTEAFF | TGTGCCTGGACTAGACTTGGGAGGACTGAAGCTTTCTTT | NA | NA | TRBJ1-1 | TRBV30
CASSQDPGQHNEQFF | TGTGCCAGCAGCCAAGACCCTGGACAGCACAATGAGCAGTTCTTC | NA | once | TRBJ2-1 | TRBV3-1/TRBV3-2
CASSLFERSAQPQHF | TGTGCCAGCAGCTTATTCGAGAGGTCGGCTCAGCCCCAGCATTTT | NA | NA | TRBJ1-5 | TRBV7-2
CASSLVLGPNYGYTF | TGTGCCAGCAGCTTAGTGCTGGGGCCCAACTATGGCTACACCTTC | NA | once | TRBJ1-2 | TRBV7-2
CASSYLPGSNYGYTF | TGTGCCAGCAGTTACCTCCCAGGGTCGAACTATGGCTACACCTTC | NA | NA | TRBJ1-2 | TRBV6-5
CASSKVEGLITQYF | TGTGCCAGCAGCAAAGTTGAGGGTTTAATTACGCAGTATTTT | NA | NA | TRBJ2-3 | TRBV21-1